This TCR beta chain was recovered during a study of blood T cell repertoires in COVID-19. Study-level background: Donors in the United States, Italy and Spain gave samples during acute or convalescent COVID-19. T cells, B-cell-depleted T cells, or PBMCs provided the cDNA or gDNA that served as material.

The germline CDR1 and CDR2 sequences are SGHAT and FQNNGV. Trimming removed 2 bases from V and 0 bases from J, with 8 bases in between. The CDR3 contains 14 residues. Original processing notes: Amplification of reference gene primers was used by the study to estimate nucleated cell counts. Produced via immunoSEQ multiplex PCR; TCRdb's table is partial and in-frame only. That table gives V, J and clone size, and the DNA gave D and trimming. The sample lists 100,000 to 120,000 clones, approximately 83% occurring once. This receptor was taken from a woman aged 70 to 79 with acute or convalescent COVID-19. The sequencing input was peripheral blood. The rearrangement uses TRBV11-2 and TRBJ2-7, with D tentatively TRBD1 (5 bases). This CDR3 reads CASSLSQGSYEQYF. The CDR3 region has the DNA TGTGCCAGCAGCTTATCCCAGGGCTCCTACGAGCAGTACTTC.